A single sample gave rise to the 27 T cell receptor beta chains below, sequenced in a study of T cell responses to AZD1222 COVID-19 vaccine. TCRdb's table, derived via immunoSEQ multiplex PCR, lists solely in-frame clones and lacks some. The table shows over 130,000 clones, with about nine tenths occurring only once. Sequenced material: peripheral blood, taken on day 0 of AZD1222 vaccination. The receptors were sampled from an adult in good health.

V is TRBV18 and J is TRBJ1-1, with TRBD1 matching over 8 bases. This CDR3 is built from 14 residues. Germline V lookup: CDR1 KGHSH, CDR2 LQKENI. V lost 5 bases and J lost 2; bases outside the gene matches: 4. This CDR3 is CASSGQGANTEAFF. The CDR3 DNA is TGTGCCAGCTCAGGACAGGGAGCCAACACTGAAGCTTTCTTT.

The chain uses TRBV4-2 and TRBJ2-7, with D possibly matching TRBD2 (6 bases). Trimming removed 3 bases from V and 0 bases from J, with 15 bases in between. CDR3 length equals 16 residues. Germline lookup yields CDR1 LGHNA and CDR2 YNFKEQ. DNA for the CDR3: TGTGCCAGCAGCCAGGCGGGGCAACTAGCCTCCTACGAGCAGTACTTC. It translates to CASSQAGQLASYEQYF.

This rearrangement joins TRBV28 to TRBJ2-7, with TRBD2 identical over 15 bases. Germline values: CDR1 MDHEN, CDR2 SYDVKM. The CDR3 spans 17 residues. The V and J ends lost 6 bases and 2 bases, in that order; junction bases with no gene match: 8. The DNA for the CDR3 is TGTGCCAGCAGCCCGGGACTAGCGGGGGGATGGACCTACGAGCAGTACTTC. This gives the protein CASSPGLAGGWTYEQYF.

This clone was counted once. The rearrangement joins TRBV7-9 to TRBJ1-2, with D perhaps TRBD1 (5 bases). In germline, CDR1 is SEHNR, CDR2 FQNEAQ (reference sequence). The CDR3 contains 17 residues. V lost 1 base to trimming and J lost 1 base, with 16 bases between them. In nucleotides, the CDR3 is TGTGCCAGCAGCTTAGAACGACCGGGACCCGGTAACTATGGCTACACCTTC. It specifies CASSLERPGPGNYGYTF.

The table lists this clone with a count of one. The genes are TRBV28 and TRBJ1-1; D might be TRBD1 (5 bases). The germline gives CDR1 MDHEN, CDR2 SYDVKM. The CDR3 totals 16 residues. Deletions cut 5 bases from V and 1 base from J, with 17 bases between. The CDR3 DNA reads as TGTGCCAGCAGTCCCTGGTCCCGGGGGGGGAACACTGAAGCTTTCTTT. Its protein product is CASSPWSRGGNTEAFF.

The chain uses TRBV7-2 and TRBJ1-5, with D hard to call. Trimming stripped 1 base from V and 3 bases from J, with 4 bases between. CDR1 SGHTA and CDR2 FQGNSA come from the germline V gene. This CDR3 has 13 residues. The CDR3 DNA reads TGTGCCAGCAGCTTAGGGATCAATCAGCCCCAGCATTTT. This codes for CASSLGINQPQHF.

The rearrangement links TRBV9 to TRBJ2-1, with 11 bases lining up with TRBD2. V was clipped by 1 base and J by 7 bases; unmatched bases: 7. Germline loops: CDR1 SGDLS, CDR2 YYNGEE. The length of the CDR3 is 16 residues. CDR3 amino acids: CASSVLSGRAGNEQFF. DNA for the CDR3: TGTGCCAGCAGCGTACTTAGCGGGAGGGCCGGAAATGAGCAGTTCTTC.

CDR3 sequence reads: CASSGLASTQYF. DNA for the CDR3: TGTGCCAGCAGCGGACTAGCTAGTACGCAGTATTTT. V usage is TRBV12-3 or TRBV12-4 and J usage is TRBJ2-3; 8 positions match TRBD2. J was trimmed by 8 bases and V by 6 bases; bases with no gene match: 4. This CDR3 comprises 12 residues.

The V call is TRBV3-1 (or the pseudogene TRBV3-2), the J call TRBJ2-1; 7 bases fit TRBD2. Trimming at V came to 1 base and at J to 3 bases, leaving 3 bases not matched to a gene. The CDR3 contains 15 residues. CDR1 and CDR2 from the germline V gene are LGHDT and YNNKEL (reference sequence). The CDR3 DNA is TGTGCCAGCAGCCAAGGAGCGGGATTCTACAATGAGCAGTTCTTC. It codes for CASSQGAGFYNEQFF.

V and J are TRBV25-1 and TRBJ2-1, with 9 bases lining up with TRBD2. Germline values: CDR1 MGHDK, CDR2 SYGVNS. V dropped 6 bases and J dropped 5; count of bases not matched to a gene: 2. The CDR3 extends over 13 amino acids. In DNA form, the CDR3 reads TGTGCCAGCAGCATAGCGGGGGACAATGAGCAGTTCTTC. As protein: CASSIAGDNEQFF.

This clone was counted only a few times. The chain carries TRBV6-6 and TRBJ1-1; perhaps TRBD1 as D (6 bases). There are 15 residues in the CDR3. Germline V gene sequence: CDR1 MNHNY, CDR2 SVGAGI (reference sequence). V was pared by 5 bases and J by 1 base, with 14 bases between. In DNA, the CDR3 is TGTGCCAGCAGTGCACCGGGACATAAGAACACTGAAGCTTTCTTT. Its protein is CASSAPGHKNTEAFF.

The V gene is TRBV28, the J gene TRBJ2-7; TRBD2 matches 7 bases. V dropped 7 bases and J dropped 5; count of bases not matched to a gene: 5. There are 12 residues in the CDR3. Germline assignment: CDR1 MDHEN and CDR2 SYDVKM. CDR3 sequence reads: CASNVGGDEQYF. In DNA form, the CDR3 reads TGTGCCAGCAACGTGGGGGGGGACGAGCAGTACTTC.

The chain carries TRBV2 and TRBJ1-6, with D possibly matching TRBD1 (6 bases). The V gene's germline CDR1 is SNHLY and CDR2 FYNNEI. With 2 bases removed from V and 7 bases from J, the gap between germline ends came to 12 bases. CDR3 length: 15 residues. The CDR3 region has the DNA TGTGCCAGCAGTGAAAGGGGGACACAAAATTCACCCCTCCACTTT. Amino acids: CASSERGTQNSPLHF.

The chain combines TRBV28 with TRBJ2-7, with D perhaps assigned TRBD1 or TRBD2 (5 bases each). The CDR3 spans 14 residues. V shed 2 bases and J shed 7 bases, with 15 bases lying between them. Germline values: CDR1 MDHEN, CDR2 SYDVKM. DNA of the CDR3: TGTGCCAGCAGTTTAAGGGACCCTCCGGGTGAGCAGTACTTC. It encodes CASSLRDPPGEQYF.

The chain is built from TRBV28 and TRBJ1-4; D not resolved. The CDR3 length is 15 residues. V was trimmed by 5 bases and J by 8 bases, leaving 18 bases between them. CDR1 and CDR2 (germline): MDHEN, SYDVKM. The CDR3 coding sequence is TGTGCCAGCAGTACCCCGGGGAGCTTGGGGGAAAAACTGTTTTTT. Protein: CASSTPGSLGEKLFF.

V is TRBV11-2 and J is TRBJ2-7; 8 nucleotides agree with TRBD1. Trimming removed 0 bases from V and 3 bases from J; junction bases left unmatched: 4. The germline V gene has CDR1 SGHAT and CDR2 FQNNGV. The CDR3 loop spans 15 amino acids. The CDR3 region is CASSLEWTGYYEQYF. The CDR3 coding sequence is TGTGCCAGCAGCTTAGAGTGGACAGGGTACTACGAGCAGTACTTC.

This chain links TRBV20-1 with TRBJ1-1; 7 nucleotides line up with TRBD1. The CDR3 contains 14 residues. The germline gives CDR1 DFQATT, CDR2 SNEGSKA (reference sequence). With 3 bases clipped from V and 7 bases from J, the junction kept 11 bases outside the gene matches. The CDR3 bases are TGCAGTGCTAGTCAAGGGGGCGGTTCCGGTGAAGCTTTCTTT. Translating it yields CSASQGGGSGEAFF.

V gene TRBV29-1 combines with J gene TRBJ1-4; 11 nucleotides agree with TRBD1. From germline, CDR1 is SQVTM and CDR2 ANQGSEA. This CDR3 contains 13 residues. J gave up 6 bases and V 6 bases, and 3 bases lay outside the gene matches. CDR3 region: CSVGQGADEKLFF. In DNA, the CDR3 is TGCAGCGTCGGACAGGGGGCCGATGAAAAACTGTTTTTT. The whole variable domain, remainder taken from reference TRBV29-1 and TRBJ1-4, is SAVISQKPSRDICQRGTSLTIQCQVDSQVTMMFWYRQQPGQSLTLIATANQGSEATYESGFVIDKFPISRPNLTFSTLTVSNMSPEDSSIYLCSVGQGADEKLFFGSGTQLSVL.

The chain is built from TRBV19 and TRBJ1-2, with D possibly TRBD1 on 6 matching bases. V gave up 8 bases and J gave up 0 bases, with 22 bases separating them. This CDR3 has 17 amino acids. Germline V lookup: CDR1 LNHDA, CDR2 SQIVND (reference sequence). This chain's CDR3 is CASAPIFDRRANYGYTF. CDR3 nucleotides: TGTGCCAGTGCACCCATTTTCGACAGGCGAGCTAACTATGGCTACACCTTC.

This chain joins TRBV5-8 and TRBJ1-5; a weak D match, TRBD1 (6 bases). Trimming left V 0 bases short and J 5 bases short, with 12 bases between. The CDR3 has 15 amino acids. The germline V gene has CDR1 SGHTS and CDR2 YDEGEE. The CDR3 DNA reads TGTGCCAGCAGCTTGGAAAGGGGGTGGGATCAGCCCCAGCATTTT. Encoded protein: CASSLERGWDQPQHF.

The chain has TRBV4-1 and TRBJ1-1, with a tentative D call TRBD1 (6 bases). CDR3 size: 14 residues. V was clipped by 2 bases and J by 3 bases, with 10 bases between them. Germline V gene lookup returns CDR1 MGHRA and CDR2 YSYEKL. The CDR3 sequence: CASSQPDSYTEAFF. Here the CDR3 DNA reads TGCGCCAGCAGCCAACCGGACAGCTACACTGAAGCTTTCTTT.

This chain joins TRBV15 and TRBJ2-1, with TRBD1 matching over 9 bases. V lost 5 bases and J lost 2; bases outside the gene matches: 7. The CDR3 sequence is 16 residues long. CDR1 is LNHNV, CDR2 YYDKDF, per germline (reference sequence). The CDR3 loop reads CATSRVGDRAYNEQFF. In DNA, the CDR3 is TGTGCCACCAGCCGGGTCGGGGACAGGGCCTACAATGAGCAGTTCTTC.

The CDR3 loop reads CASSMGLNNEQFF. The CDR3 coding sequence is TGTGCCAGTAGTATGGGACTGAACAATGAGCAGTTCTTC. The chain joins TRBV19 to TRBJ2-1, with D tentatively TRBD2 (6 bases). From germline, CDR1 is LNHDA and CDR2 SQIVND (reference sequence). The CDR3 runs to 13 residues. V gave up 3 bases and J gave up 5 bases, with 8 bases separating them. Full variable domain (remainder filled in from reference TRBV19 and TRBJ2-1): DGGITQSPKYLFRKEGQNVTLSCEQNLNHDAMYWYRQDPGQGLRLIYYSQIVNDFQKGDIAEGYSVSREKKESFPLTVTSAQKNPTAFYLCASSMGLNNEQFFGPGTRLTVL.

V is TRBV28 and J is TRBJ1-1, with D tentatively TRBD1 (5 bases). V dropped 5 bases and J dropped 0 bases, with 10 bases sitting between them. Germline CDR1 reads MDHEN; CDR2 reads SYDVKM. This CDR3 has 14 residues. The CDR3 spells CASSPGGVNTEAFF. CDR3 in DNA: TGTGCCAGCAGTCCCGGGGGGGTGAACACTGAAGCTTTCTTT.

The gene calls are TRBV4-2 and TRBJ1-1; unclear D gene. Germline V lookup: CDR1 LGHNA, CDR2 YNFKEQ. The CDR3 is 13 residues long. The ends were cut back, 0 bases at V and 7 bases at J, with 9 bases in the middle. CDR3 DNA sequence: TGTGCCAGCAGCCAAGAAGGTCGGATTGAAGCTTTCTTT. Translating gives CASSQEGRIEAFF.

A word on this clone: Other DNA variants within this sample encode the same CDR3. The chain recombines TRBV18 with TRBJ2-7; perhaps TRBD1 as D (6 bases). Germline V gene data show CDR1 as KGHSH and CDR2 as LQKENI. The CDR3 is made up of 14 amino acids. Deletions cut 3 bases from V and 2 bases from J, with 11 bases between. CDR3 sequence: CASSPRQGTYEQYF. The CDR3, as DNA: TGTGCCAGCTCACCCCGTCAGGGGACCTACGAGCAGTACTTC.

CDR3 protein: CASSHRRNTEAFF. In DNA form, the CDR3 reads TGTGCCAGCAGCCACAGAAGGAACACTGAAGCTTTCTTT. The V call is TRBV6-5, the J call TRBJ1-1, with D hard to call. The V end was cut by 6 bases, the J end by 1 base, with 9 bases between. Germline assignment: CDR1 MNHEY and CDR2 SVGAGI. There are 13 residues in the CDR3.